This TCR beta chain is drawn from a study of regulatory T cells in long-lasting Graves disease. General study points: TCR diversity was lower in persistent than newly diagnosed Graves' disease.

HTBI primers from iRepertoire and Arm-PCR of CDR3 regions yielded the TCR beta libraries. TCRdb re-analysed the multiplex PCR reads in MiXCR, keeping a single row per CDR3 protein. This table has hundreds of thousands of distinct CDR3 sequences, about 16% appearing once. Sample time point: newly diagnosed GD, antithyroid drugs for less than 3 months. Researchers made the TCR library from RNA that was extracted from PBMCs. This clonotype was observed a handful of times. Antigen: not known. CDR1 and CDR2 (germline): DFQATT, SNEGSKA (reference sequence). The CDR3 is 14 residues long. V trimming: 6 bases; J trimming: 3 bases; junction bases outside the gene matches: 6. The same specimen was also included in a second study, on T cells in Graves' hyperthyroidism and ophthalmopathy.

The TCR comes from a man aged 18 to 30 with Graves disease. This specimen consisted of peripheral blood mononuclear cells (PBMCs), obtained at new diagnosis, from a patient treated with antithyroid drugs. The chain links TRBV20-1 to TRBJ1-4; 8 bases are shared with TRBD1. Written as DNA, the CDR3 is TGCAGTGCGCCGGACAGGGCGGCTAATGAAAAACTGTTTTTT. Translating gives CSAPDRAANEKLFF.